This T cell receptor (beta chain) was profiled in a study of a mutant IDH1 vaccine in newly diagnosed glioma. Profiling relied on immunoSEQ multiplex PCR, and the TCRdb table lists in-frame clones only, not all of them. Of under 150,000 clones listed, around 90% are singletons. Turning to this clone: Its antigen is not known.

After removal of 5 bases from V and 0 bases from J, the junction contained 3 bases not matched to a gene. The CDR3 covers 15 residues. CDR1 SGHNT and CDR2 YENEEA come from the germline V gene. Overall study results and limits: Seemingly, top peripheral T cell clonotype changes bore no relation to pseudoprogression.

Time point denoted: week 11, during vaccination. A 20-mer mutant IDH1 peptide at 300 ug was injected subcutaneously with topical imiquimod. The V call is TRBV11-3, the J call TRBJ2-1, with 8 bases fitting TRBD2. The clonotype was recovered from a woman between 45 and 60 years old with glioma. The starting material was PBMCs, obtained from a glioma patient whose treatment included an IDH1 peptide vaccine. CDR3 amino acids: CASSNREGSYNEQFF. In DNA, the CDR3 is TGTGCCAGCAGCAACCGGGAGGGCTCCTACAATGAGCAGTTCTTC.